The 30 T cell receptor beta chains below come from one sample, sequenced in a study of shared clonotypes between healthy human individuals. Measured with immunoSEQ multiplex PCR; TCRdb has only the in-frame clones, and not every one. The repertoire holds roughly 2.6 million clones, around 90% seen once, with around 0.14% in the top ten. The sequencing input was naive CD4+ T cells sorted from blood. Subset noted: CD45RA+ positively selected. These receptors all stem from a man younger than 35 in good health.

The CDR3 DNA is TGTGCCAGCAGTGAATTCAGGGAAAAGGGGTACAATGAGCAGTTCTTC. This gives the protein CASSEFREKGYNEQFF. J is TRBJ2-1 and V is TRBV6-1, with D perhaps TRBD1 (5 bases). The CDR3 contains 16 residues. CDR1 is MNHNS, CDR2 SASEGT, per germline. V shed 2 bases and J shed 4 bases, with 15 bases lying between them.

Only one count was recorded for this clone. The chain uses TRBV30 and TRBJ2-5, with 13 bases aligning to TRBD2. Germline CDR1 GTSNPN, CDR2 SVGIG (reference sequence). V shed 3 bases, J shed 5 bases, and the junction held 3 bases outside the gene matches. This CDR3 is 14 amino acids long. CDR3 bases: TGTGCCTGGAGGGGACTAGCGGGATGGGAGACCCAGTACTTC. Encoded protein: CAWRGLAGWETQYF.

The chain employs TRBV5-1 and TRBJ1-1, with D perhaps TRBD1 (5 bases). Trimming left V 4 bases short and J 7 bases short, with 17 bases between. CDR1 and CDR2 (germline): SGHRS, YFSETQ. There are 14 residues in the CDR3. The CDR3 DNA is TGCGCCAGCAGCCCGACCGGGGGAAGCCATGAAGCTTTCTTT. Translating gives CASSPTGGSHEAFF.

This clone came up a few times. The same CDR3 arises from other DNA sequences in this sample as well. The J gene is TRBJ1-4, the V gene TRBV28; the D gene is possibly TRBD1 (5 bases). Trimming pared 5 bases from V and 8 bases from J, leaving 12 bases between. CDR1 and CDR2 from the germline V gene are MDHEN and SYDVKM. The CDR3 is made up of 13 amino acids. In nucleotides, the CDR3 is TGTGCCAGCAGTGGAACCGGGGGGGAAAAACTGTTTTTT. This gives the protein CASSGTGGEKLFF.

Concerning this clone: Additional DNA sequences in this sample encode the identical CDR3. The chain recombines TRBV5-1 with TRBJ2-1; D is uncertain. In germline, CDR1 is SGHRS, CDR2 YFSETQ. There are 14 residues in the CDR3. V lost 2 bases, J lost 2 bases, and 8 bases lay in between. CDR3 amino acids: CASSLGGPYNEQFF. The DNA for the CDR3 is TGCGCCAGCAGCTTAGGTGGGCCCTACAATGAGCAGTTCTTC.

The chain has TRBV5-4 and TRBJ2-5; 9 positions match TRBD1. This CDR3 comprises 15 residues. Unmatched junction bases numbered 5, after V lost 2 bases and J lost 3 bases. Germline V gene lookup returns CDR1 SGHNT and CDR2 YYREEE (reference sequence). In DNA, the CDR3 is TGTGCCAGCAGCTTACCCGGGACAGGGAAAGAGACCCAGTACTTC. Translating gives CASSLPGTGKETQYF.

In its sample, this clone was seen once. The sample has other DNA sequences that encode this CDR3 too. V usage is TRBV28 and J usage is TRBJ1-1; no clear D gene. This CDR3 contains 14 residues. V lost 3 bases, J lost 1 base, and 9 bases lay in between. CDR1 and CDR2 (germline): MDHEN, SYDVKM. CDR3 region: CASSLRQANTEAFF. The CDR3 DNA reads as TGTGCCAGCAGTTTGCGTCAGGCGAACACTGAAGCTTTCTTT.

Only one count was recorded for this clone. The V call is TRBV2, the J call TRBJ2-1; perhaps TRBD2 as D (7 bases). V dropped 0 bases and J dropped 15 bases, with 15 bases sitting between them. Germline CDR1 is SNHLY and CDR2 is FYNNEI. CDR3 length: 13 residues. The CDR3 reads CASSEARGGAVFF. DNA for the CDR3: TGTGCCAGCAGTGAAGCGCGAGGGGGGGCGGTGTTCTTC.

The chain recombines TRBV27 with TRBJ2-2, with 8 bases identical to TRBD1. The CDR3 is 15 amino acids. Germline V CDR1 and CDR2: MNHEY, SMNVEV (reference sequence). With 6 bases clipped from V and 3 bases from J, the junction kept 6 bases outside the gene matches. CDR3 amino acids: CASSTTTGDTGELFF. DNA for the CDR3: TGTGCCAGCAGCACCACGACAGGGGACACCGGGGAGCTGTTTTTT.

This clone was recorded once. V usage is TRBV7-2 and J usage is TRBJ2-1; 7 positions match TRBD2. V gave up 4 bases and J gave up 0 bases; unmatched junction bases: 6. This CDR3 has 16 residues. The germline V gene has CDR1 SGHTA and CDR2 FQGNSA. The CDR3 loop reads CASSSTGGSSYNEQFF. The CDR3 DNA reads TGTGCCAGCAGCTCGACGGGCGGGAGCTCCTACAATGAGCAGTTCTTC.

The chain joins TRBV7-6 to TRBJ1-4; D is perhaps TRBD1 (6 bases). From germline, CDR1 is SGHVS and CDR2 FNYEAQ. The CDR3 sequence is 15 residues long. The V gene lost 4 bases and the J gene lost 1 base, with 10 bases spanning the gap. CDR3 amino acids: CASSSWGQTNEKLFF. CDR3 DNA sequence: TGTGCCAGCAGCTCCTGGGGACAAACTAATGAAAAACTGTTTTTT.

Notes on this clone: Other DNA sequences in the same sample also yield this CDR3. This chain joins TRBV19 and TRBJ2-6; 7 positions match TRBD2. With V trimmed by 2 bases and J by 2 bases, 0 bases remained unmatched. The CDR3 is made up of 15 amino acids. From germline, CDR1 is LNHDA and CDR2 SQIVND (reference sequence). The CDR3 coding sequence is TGTGCCAGTAGTATAAGCGGGACTGGGGCCAACGTCCTGACTTTC. Protein sequence: CASSISGTGANVLTF.

As concerns this clone: Other DNA sequences in this sample translate to the same CDR3. The chain joins TRBV15 to TRBJ1-5, with D perhaps matching TRBD1 (6 bases). Per the germline V gene, CDR1 is LNHNV and CDR2 is YYDKDF (reference sequence). Trimming stripped 1 base from V and 2 bases from J, with 6 bases between. The CDR3 is 14 residues long. The CDR3, as DNA: TGTGCCACCAGCAGAGCAGGGGGCAATCAGCCCCAGCATTTT. Amino acid sequence: CATSRAGGNQPQHF.

The chain uses TRBV2 and TRBJ1-1; maybe TRBD1 (5 bases). The CDR3 extends over 13 amino acids. CDR1 is SNHLY and CDR2 is FYNNEI in the germline V gene. Trimming shortened V by 0 bases and J by 6 bases, and 8 bases separated the two germline ends. CDR3: CASSEALRAEAFF. CDR3 sequence (DNA): TGTGCCAGCAGTGAAGCGCTCAGGGCTGAAGCTTTCTTT.

The V call is TRBV19, the J call TRBJ2-3; 11 bases align to TRBD1. The trim removed 2 bases at V and 3 bases at J, leaving 4 bases unmatched. The CDR3 sequence is 16 residues long. Germline assignment: CDR1 LNHDA and CDR2 SQIVND (reference sequence). The CDR3 loop is CASSIKGQGVTDTQYF. CDR3 DNA sequence: TGTGCCAGTAGTATAAAGGGACAGGGGGTGACAGATACGCAGTATTTT.

The V gene is TRBV2, the J gene TRBJ2-5, with D unresolved. Between the trimmed V and J ends, which lost 6 bases and 1 base, there was a span of 12 bases. CDR3 length: 14 amino acids. CDR1 and CDR2 (germline): SNHLY, FYNNEI. The CDR3 DNA reads as TGTGCCAGCAGCTCCTGGACGATCCAAGAGACCCAGTACTTC. Its protein is CASSSWTIQETQYF.

V usage is TRBV6-6 and J usage is TRBJ1-4; the match to TRBD1 covers 9 bases. Germline V gene sequence: CDR1 MNHNY, CDR2 SVGAGI (reference sequence). Trimming cost V 6 bases and J 3 bases; bases outside gene matches: 8. This CDR3 comprises 16 residues. The CDR3 bases are TGTGCCAGCAGGCACCGGGACAGGGCGCCTAATGAAAAACTGTTTTTT. The encoded protein is CASRHRDRAPNEKLFF.

The chain employs TRBV27 and TRBJ2-7; 8 positions match TRBD1. Germline loops: CDR1 MNHEY, CDR2 SMNVEV (reference sequence). After removal of 3 bases from V and 3 bases from J, the junction contained 16 bases not matched to a gene. CDR3 size: 18 residues. CDR3 nucleotide sequence: TGTGCCAGCAGTTTGACGAAACCGTGGACAGGGCGCTACTACGAGCAGTACTTC. This codes for CASSLTKPWTGRYYEQYF.

The rearrangement joins TRBV7-9 to TRBJ1-6; no firm D call. V lost 5 bases and J lost 10, with 18 bases in between. CDR3 length: 15 amino acids. Per the germline V gene, CDR1 is SEHNR and CDR2 is FQNEAQ (reference sequence). CDR3 sequence: CASSPSEVALSPLHF. The CDR3 DNA is TGTGCCAGCAGCCCTAGCGAAGTAGCTTTATCACCCCTCCACTTT.

The gene calls are TRBV5-1 and TRBJ1-4, with D maybe TRBD1 (6 bases). This CDR3 contains 13 residues. Deletions cut 3 bases from V and 7 bases from J, with 10 bases between. CDR1 and CDR2 from the germline V gene are SGHRS and YFSETQ. CDR3 nucleotides: TGCGCCAGCAGCTCTCTACAGGGTGAAAAACTGTTTTTT. Its translation is CASSSLQGEKLFF.

This sequence joins TRBV4-3 and TRBJ2-2, with 12 bases lining up with TRBD2. With V trimmed by 3 bases and J by 7 bases, 6 bases remained unmatched. Germline CDR1 is LGHNA and CDR2 is YSLEER. The CDR3 length is 16 residues. Here the CDR3 reads CASSQLAGGSDGELFF. The CDR3 DNA reads as TGCGCCAGCAGCCAGCTAGCGGGAGGGAGTGACGGGGAGCTGTTTTTT.

V usage is TRBV9 and J usage is TRBJ2-3; weak D call: TRBD2 (5 bases). Germline CDR1 is SGDLS and CDR2 is YYNGEE. V dropped 0 bases and J dropped 2 bases, with 19 bases sitting between them. The length of the CDR3 is 18 residues. The CDR3 loop is CASSVGDAGKQFTDTQYF. The CDR3 DNA reads TGTGCCAGCAGCGTAGGAGATGCCGGGAAACAATTCACAGATACGCAGTATTTT.

Remarks on this clone: The junction departs from germline at one end; a sequencing error may be responsible. The J gene is TRBJ2-3, the V gene TRBV7-7; the D is unclear. The V gene's germline CDR1 is SSHAT and CDR2 FNYEAQ (reference sequence). The length of the CDR3 is 15 residues. In DNA form, the CDR3 reads TGTGCTAGCAGCTTAGATGGAGCGAGCACAGATACGCAGTATTTT. This gives the protein CASSLDGASTDTQYF.

The rearrangement uses TRBV25-1 and TRBJ2-1; 10 nucleotides line up with TRBD2. This CDR3 comprises 16 residues. The ends lost 6 bases at V and 8 bases at J; junction bases unmatched: 13. The germline CDR1 and CDR2 sequences are MGHDK and SYGVNS. The CDR3 nucleotides are TGTGCCAGCAGGACATCTAGCGGGAGCCTGTGGGATGAGCAGTTCTTC. Protein product: CASRTSSGSLWDEQFF.

The V call is TRBV6-6, the J call TRBJ1-6, with TRBD1 matching over 9 bases. The germline CDR1 and CDR2 sequences are MNHNY and SVGAGI (reference sequence). The CDR3 is 14 amino acids. The V gene end was trimmed by 3 bases and the J gene end by 11 bases; junction bases not matched to a gene: 5. This CDR3 reads CASSYGTGNTPLHF. Here the CDR3 DNA reads TGTGCCAGCAGTTATGGGACAGGGAACACACCCCTCCACTTT.

For this clone: Other nucleotide sequences in the sample specify the same CDR3. The rearrangement uses TRBV5-1 and TRBJ2-7; D remains ambiguous. The V gene's germline CDR1 is SGHRS and CDR2 YFSETQ. Trimming took off 2 bases at V and 3 bases at J, with 9 bases between the two ends. The CDR3 is 13 residues long. CDR3 region: CASSLAPSYEQYF. DNA for the CDR3: TGCGCCAGCAGCTTAGCGCCTAGCTACGAGCAGTACTTC.

This chain joins TRBV2 and TRBJ1-2, with D perhaps TRBD1 (6 bases). CDR3 length: 13 amino acids. Germline V lookup: CDR1 SNHLY, CDR2 FYNNEI. Trimming cost V 7 bases and J 4 bases, with 13 bases left between them. The CDR3: CASTRGGGYGYTF. The CDR3 DNA reads as TGTGCCAGCACCCGAGGGGGAGGCTATGGCTACACCTTC.

The chain employs TRBV2 and TRBJ1-2; 7 nucleotides agree with TRBD1. The germline V gene has CDR1 SNHLY and CDR2 FYNNEI. The V gene end was trimmed by 2 bases and the J gene end by 5 bases; junction bases not matched to a gene: 14. This CDR3 is 17 amino acids long. The CDR3 DNA reads as TGTGCCAGCAGTGAAAGCCCAGCAGGGGGGGTTAGATATGGCTACACCTTC. It is translated as CASSESPAGGVRYGYTF.

The chain is built from TRBV5-8 and TRBJ1-6; D remains unclear. The CDR3 is made up of 15 amino acids. Trimming left V 6 bases short and J 10 bases short, with 20 bases between. Germline CDR1 and CDR2: SGHTS and YDEGEE. CDR3 protein: CASIRGAGFRSPLHF. The DNA of the CDR3 is TGTGCCAGCATCCGGGGAGCCGGGTTCCGGTCACCCCTCCACTTT. Full variable domain (remainder filled in from reference TRBV5-8 and TRBJ1-6): EAGVTQSPTHLIKTRGQQATLRCSPISGHTSVYWYQQALGLGLQFLLWYDEGEERNRGNFPPRFSGRQFPNYSSELNVNALELEDSALYLCASIRGAGFRSPLHFGNGTRLTVT.

The V and J genes are TRBV19 and TRBJ1-2; D is perhaps TRBD1 (5 bases). CDR3 size: 12 residues. The germline gives CDR1 LNHDA, CDR2 SQIVND (reference sequence). Trimming left V 8 bases short and J 4 bases short, with 11 bases between. The CDR3 spells CASRDRPYGYTF. The CDR3 DNA reads TGTGCCAGTCGGGACCGCCCCTATGGCTACACCTTC. Full variable domain (rest looked up from reference TRBV19 and TRBJ1-2): DGGITQSPKYLFRKEGQNVTLSCEQNLNHDAMYWYRQDPGQGLRLIYYSQIVNDFQKGDIAEGYSVSREKKESFPLTVTSAQKNPTAFYLCASRDRPYGYTFGSGTRLTVV.